This TCR beta chain appears in the sequencing data of a study of persistence of HIV-infected CD4 T cells. Remarks on this clone: Antigen specificity is unknown.

V shed 0 bases and J shed 5 bases, with 20 bases lying between them. The V gene's germline CDR1 is SGDLS and CDR2 YYNGEE. The CDR3 is 18 residues long. Cells were stimulated nonspecifically with anti-CD3/anti-CD28 magnetic beads. Sorting of responding CD4+ T cells relied on upregulated CD40 ligand together with CD69. Sequencing used immunoSEQ version 4 in survey mode. Sequencing was performed with immunoSEQ multiplex PCR; in TCRdb, only in-frame clones are kept and a portion is missing. In the table there are approximately 46,000 clones, 70% to 90% of which are singletons. Sample: CD4+ T cells sorted from PBMCs after roughly 18-hour stimulation, taken from a patient who received antiretroviral therapy. The source is an adult woman with HIV who was CMV-seropositive. The chain links TRBV9 to TRBJ2-2, with D possibly being TRBD2 (6 bases). CDR3 bases: TGTGCCAGCAGCGTAGCTGCCATGGTCCTACGGGGGACCGGGGAGCTGTTTTTT. Translating gives CASSVAAMVLRGTGELFF.